A selection of T cell receptor beta chains follows, all from one sample in a study of Ad26.COV2.S vaccination and SARS-CoV-2 variants. Here immunoSEQ multiplex PCR was the method, and the copy in TCRdb shows in-frame clones only, minus some. The data contain hundreds of thousands of clones, around 87% of them singletons. This material consisted of peripheral blood, taken in a trial of Ad26.COV2.S vaccine versus placebo. All receptors come from a person between 18 and 60 years old who received the Ad26.COV2.S COVID-19 vaccine or a placebo. CDR3s leave out the opening cysteine and the closing phenylalanine or tryptophan. D genes are given only for firm matches.

V gene: TRBV29-1
J gene: TRBJ2-7
D gene: -
CDR3 protein: SVARDTTYEQY

V gene: TRBV29-1
J gene: TRBJ2-3
D gene: -
CDR3 protein: SVGSPSTDTQY

V gene: TRBV27
J gene: TRBJ2-2
D gene: -
CDR3 protein: ASSPSTENTGELF

V gene: TRBV3-1/TRBV3-2
J gene: TRBJ1-5
D gene: -
CDR3 protein: ASSHTRGQPQH

V gene: TRBV5-1
J gene: TRBJ2-3
D gene: TRBD2
CDR3 protein: ASSLGGGGASDTQY

V gene: TRBV27
J gene: TRBJ2-7
D gene: TRBD1
CDR3 protein: ASSSRGTGLYEQY

V gene: TRBV5-1
J gene: TRBJ1-2
D gene: -
CDR3 protein: ASSLGEKGYT

V gene: TRBV11-2
J gene: TRBJ2-3
D gene: -
CDR3 protein: ASSFYRLGADTQY

V gene: TRBV19
J gene: TRBJ1-1
D gene: TRBD1
CDR3 protein: ASSMRQGMNTEAF

V gene: TRBV11-3
J gene: TRBJ2-7
D gene: -
CDR3 protein: ASSLGQGGHNEQY

V gene: TRBV5-4
J gene: TRBJ1-2
D gene: TRBD1
CDR3 protein: ASSFLGTANYGYT

V gene: TRBV5-5
J gene: TRBJ2-7
D gene: TRBD1
CDR3 protein: ASSFQDRGVHEQY

V gene: TRBV29-1
J gene: TRBJ2-3
D gene: TRBD2
CDR3 protein: SVDGLAGGPDTQY

V gene: TRBV7-9
J gene: TRBJ2-1
D gene: -
CDR3 protein: ASSPIGPKGNEQF

V gene: TRBV5-1
J gene: TRBJ2-7
D gene: TRBD2
CDR3 protein: ASSWRGDYEQY

V gene: TRBV24-1
J gene: TRBJ2-7
D gene: -
CDR3 protein: ATSDLNSSEQY

V gene: TRBV19
J gene: TRBJ2-3
D gene: -
CDR3 protein: ASSIGARVTQY

V gene: TRBV10-3
J gene: TRBJ2-1
D gene: -
CDR3 protein: AISESWSSGNEQF

V gene: TRBV6-5
J gene: TRBJ2-7
D gene: -
CDR3 protein: ASGTQIAYEQY

V gene: TRBV9
J gene: TRBJ2-2
D gene: -
CDR3 protein: ASSVAVGGELF

V gene: TRBV7-9
J gene: TRBJ1-2
D gene: -
CDR3 protein: ASSSEKGQLDGYT

V gene: TRBV25-1
J gene: TRBJ2-7
D gene: -
CDR3 protein: ASSVTASYEQY

V gene: TRBV6-5
J gene: TRBJ1-3
D gene: -
CDR3 protein: ASLDFSGNTIY

V gene: TRBV18
J gene: TRBJ2-3
D gene: TRBD1
CDR3 protein: ASSQGQGSADTQY

V gene: TRBV11-2
J gene: TRBJ2-7
D gene: TRBD1
CDR3 protein: ASSPDRVGYEQY

V gene: TRBV7-9
J gene: TRBJ1-1
D gene: -
CDR3 protein: ASSFPQTLTEAF

V gene: TRBV19
J gene: TRBJ2-5
D gene: -
CDR3 protein: ASSIGSLAGQETQY

V gene: TRBV4-2
J gene: TRBJ2-3
D gene: TRBD2
CDR3 protein: ASSQDSVAGGRVDTQY

V gene: TRBV7-2
J gene: TRBJ1-1
D gene: TRBD1
CDR3 protein: ASSLTYAGTGYTEAF

V gene: TRBV18
J gene: TRBJ1-5
D gene: TRBD1
CDR3 protein: ASSPLASAPTGAQPQH

V gene: TRBV9
J gene: TRBJ2-7
D gene: TRBD2
CDR3 protein: ASSVAGTSGVYEQY

V gene: TRBV11-2
J gene: TRBJ2-7
D gene: -
CDR3 protein: ASRRGAYYEQY

V gene: TRBV4-2
J gene: TRBJ1-1
D gene: -
CDR3 protein: ASSQDRAGYTEAF

V gene: TRBV6-5
J gene: TRBJ2-7
D gene: -
CDR3 protein: AILPRDTSYEQY

V gene: TRBV5-8
J gene: TRBJ1-2
D gene: -
CDR3 protein: ASTLGHTGNYGYT